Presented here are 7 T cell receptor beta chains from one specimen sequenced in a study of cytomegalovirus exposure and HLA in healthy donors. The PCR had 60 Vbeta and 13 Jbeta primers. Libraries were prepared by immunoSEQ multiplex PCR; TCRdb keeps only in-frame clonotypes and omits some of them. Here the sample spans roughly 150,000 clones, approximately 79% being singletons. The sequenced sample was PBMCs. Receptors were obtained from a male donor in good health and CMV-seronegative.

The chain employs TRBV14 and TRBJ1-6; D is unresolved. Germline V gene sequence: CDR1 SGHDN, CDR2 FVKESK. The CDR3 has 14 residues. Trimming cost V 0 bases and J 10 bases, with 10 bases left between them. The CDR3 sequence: CASSQDSRGSPLHF. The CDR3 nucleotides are TGTGCCAGCAGCCAAGATTCAAGAGGATCACCCCTCCACTTT. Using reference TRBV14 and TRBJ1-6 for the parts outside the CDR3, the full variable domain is EAGVTQFPSHSVIEKGQTVTLRCDPISGHDNLYWYRRVMGKEIKFLLHFVKESKQDESGMPNNRFLAERTGGTYSTLKVQPAELEDSGVYFCASSQDSRGSPLHFGNGTRLTVT.

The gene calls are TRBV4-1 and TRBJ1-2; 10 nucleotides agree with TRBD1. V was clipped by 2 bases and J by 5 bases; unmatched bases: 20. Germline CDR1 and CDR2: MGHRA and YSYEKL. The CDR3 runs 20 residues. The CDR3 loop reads CASSQNPVNKLKGQGYGYTF. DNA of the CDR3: TGCGCCAGCAGCCAAAACCCTGTGAATAAGCTAAAGGGACAGGGGTATGGCTACACCTTC.

The CDR3 sequence: CASSLFPGNYGYTF. CDR3 sequence (DNA): TGCGCCAGCAGCTTGTTCCCAGGGAACTATGGCTACACCTTC. The chain employs TRBV5-1 and TRBJ1-2; perhaps TRBD1 as D (5 bases). V lost 1 base and J 2 bases, leaving 9 bases between the germline ends. The CDR3 has 14 residues. Germline loops: CDR1 SGHRS, CDR2 YFSETQ.

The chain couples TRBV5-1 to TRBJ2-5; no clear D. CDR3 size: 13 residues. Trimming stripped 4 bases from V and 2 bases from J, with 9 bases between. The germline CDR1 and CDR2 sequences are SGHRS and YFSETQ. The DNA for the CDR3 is TGCGCCAGCAGCGTACTCTTGCAAGAGACCCAGTACTTC. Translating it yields CASSVLLQETQYF.

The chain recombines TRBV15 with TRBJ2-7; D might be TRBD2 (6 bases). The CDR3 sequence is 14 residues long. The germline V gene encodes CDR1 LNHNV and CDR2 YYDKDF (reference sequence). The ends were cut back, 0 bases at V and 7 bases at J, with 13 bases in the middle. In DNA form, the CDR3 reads TGTGCCACCAGCAGAGATATCACCGGGGGAGAGCAGTACTTC. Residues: CATSRDITGGEQYF.

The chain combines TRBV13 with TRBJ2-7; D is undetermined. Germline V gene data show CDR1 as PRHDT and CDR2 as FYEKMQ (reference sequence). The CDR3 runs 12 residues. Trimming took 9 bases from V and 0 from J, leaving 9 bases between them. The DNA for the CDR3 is TGTGCCAGTTCGACGGGCTCCTACGAGCAGTACTTC. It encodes CASSTGSYEQYF.

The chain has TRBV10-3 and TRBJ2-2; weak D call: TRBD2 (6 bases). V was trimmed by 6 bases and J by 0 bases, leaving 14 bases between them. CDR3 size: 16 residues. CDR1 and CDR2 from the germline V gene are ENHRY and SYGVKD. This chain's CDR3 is CAISNLGGANTGELFF. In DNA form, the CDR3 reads TGTGCCATCAGCAATTTGGGAGGAGCGAACACCGGGGAGCTGTTTTTT.